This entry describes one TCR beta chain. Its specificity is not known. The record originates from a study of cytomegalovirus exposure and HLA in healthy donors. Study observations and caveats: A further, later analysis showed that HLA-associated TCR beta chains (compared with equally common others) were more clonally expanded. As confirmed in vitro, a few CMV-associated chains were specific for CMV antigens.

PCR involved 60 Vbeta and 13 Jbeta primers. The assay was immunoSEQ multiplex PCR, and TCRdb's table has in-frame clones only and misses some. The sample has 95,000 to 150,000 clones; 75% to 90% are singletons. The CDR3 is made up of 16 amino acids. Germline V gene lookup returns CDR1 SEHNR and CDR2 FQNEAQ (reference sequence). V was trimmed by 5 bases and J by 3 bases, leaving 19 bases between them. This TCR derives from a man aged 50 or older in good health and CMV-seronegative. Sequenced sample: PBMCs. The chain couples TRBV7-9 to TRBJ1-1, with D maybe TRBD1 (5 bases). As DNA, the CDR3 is TGTGCCAGCAGCCCCTATCTGGGAGGGGAGGACACTGAAGCTTTCTTT. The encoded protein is CASSPYLGGEDTEAFF. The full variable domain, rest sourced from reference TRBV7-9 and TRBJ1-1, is DTGVSQNPRHKITKRGQNVTFRCDPISEHNRLYWYRQTLGQGPEFLTYFQNEAQLEKSRLLSDRFSAERPKGSFSTLEIQRTEQGDSAMYLCASSPYLGGEDTEAFFGQGTRLTVV.